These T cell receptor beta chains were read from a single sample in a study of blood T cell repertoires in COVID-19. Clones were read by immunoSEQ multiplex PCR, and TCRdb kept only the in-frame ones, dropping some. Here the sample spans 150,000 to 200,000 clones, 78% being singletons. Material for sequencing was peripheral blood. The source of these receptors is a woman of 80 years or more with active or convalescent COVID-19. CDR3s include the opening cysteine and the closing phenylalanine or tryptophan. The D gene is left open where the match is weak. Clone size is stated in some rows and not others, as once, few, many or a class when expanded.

TGTGCTAGTGGTTTGGGACTCATAATTCCTAACTATGGCTACACCTTC	CASGLGLIIPNYGYTF	NA	NA	TRBJ1-2	TRBV12-5
TGCGCCAGCAGATTAACCGGGATGAACACTGAAGCTTTCTTT	CASRLTGMNTEAFF	NA	NA	TRBJ1-1	TRBV4-3
TGTGCCAGCTCAGGGACAGCCTACAATGAGCAGTTCTTC	CASSGTAYNEQFF	TRBD1	NA	TRBJ2-1	TRBV18
TGCGCCAGCAGCGGGAACCGACAGGGTTTTGAAAAACTGTTTTTT	CASSGNRQGFEKLFF	TRBD1	NA	TRBJ1-4	TRBV4-3
TGTGCCAGCAGTGAGGGAGGGGAACTATACGAGCAGTACTTC	CASSEGGELYEQYF	TRBD2	NA	TRBJ2-7	TRBV2
TGTGCCAGCAGCCCCGGACAGGGGGCCCCTTCCATATATTTT	CASSPGQGAPSIYF	TRBD1	NA	TRBJ1-3	TRBV4-2
TGTGCCAGCAGCGCAGCGGGGGGGGCTAGGTATGGCTACACCTTC	CASSAAGGARYGYTF	NA	NA	TRBJ1-2	TRBV9
TGTGCCAGCAGGCACCAGGGGGGCTCTAACACTGAAGCTTTCTTT	CASRHQGGSNTEAFF	TRBD1	NA	TRBJ1-1	TRBV7-9
TGCGCCAGCTGGAGCGGTCTGGAGCCGACGGAGACCCAGTACTTC	CASWSGLEPTETQYF	NA	NA	TRBJ2-5	TRBV10-2
TGTGCCAGTAGTACGGGGGGATGGCGTCAAAATTCACCCCTCCACTTT	CASSTGGWRQNSPLHF	NA	NA	TRBJ1-6	TRBV19
TGTGCCACCAGTGATTTGTCGCGGGGGGCCCCGAACACCGGGGAGCTGTTTTTT	CATSDLSRGAPNTGELFF	TRBD2	NA	TRBJ2-2	TRBV24-1
TGCGCCAGCAGCCCCGGACAGGGGGCCGCCGGGGAGCTGTTTTTT	CASSPGQGAAGELFF	TRBD1	NA	TRBJ2-2	TRBV5-1
TGTGCCAGCAGCTTCGGGGGGAATGAAAAACTGTTTTTT	CASSFGGNEKLFF	NA	NA	TRBJ1-4	TRBV5-6
TGTGCCAGCAGCGTAGTCACTAACTATGGCTACACCTTC	CASSVVTNYGYTF	NA	NA	TRBJ1-2	TRBV9
TGTGCCAGCAGCACTCCGACAGGGAGGCACTATGGCTACACCTTC	CASSTPTGRHYGYTF	TRBD1	NA	TRBJ1-2	TRBV9
TGTGCCAGCAGTGAGGAGGGACAGGGTGGATACGAGCAGTACTTC	CASSEEGQGGYEQYF	TRBD1	NA	TRBJ2-7	TRBV2
TGCGCCAGCAGCCAAACCTCGAGGGGGCGAGAGACCCAGTACTTC	CASSQTSRGRETQYF	TRBD1	once	TRBJ2-5	TRBV5-1
TGCGCCAGCAGCTTGGGGGGGACAGGGTCCCATCGCGTGCAGTTCTTC	CASSLGGTGSHRVQFF	TRBD1	NA	TRBJ2-1	TRBV5-1
TGTGCCAGCAGCCCCCGAACGGCTAGCGGAGAGACCCAGTACTTC	CASSPRTASGETQYF	TRBD2	NA	TRBJ2-5	TRBV9
TGTGCCAGCAGCCAAGAGGTGGGCCGATACTATGGCTACACCTTC	CASSQEVGRYYGYTF	NA	few	TRBJ1-2	TRBV4-2
TGTGCCAGCACCCAAGAGTCGGGGACAGGGGGCGATGGGGCCAACGTCCTGACTTTC	CASTQESGTGGDGANVLTF	TRBD1	once	TRBJ2-6	TRBV28
TGTGCCAGCAGCCGACAGAGAAATCAGCCCCAGCATTTT	CASSRQRNQPQHF	NA	NA	TRBJ1-5	TRBV7-2
TGTGCCAGCAGTTTGCAGGGGGGAAACACCATATATTTT	CASSLQGGNTIYF	NA	NA	TRBJ1-3	TRBV27
TGTGCCACGGAGTCGCCTGGAAACACCATATATTTT	CATESPGNTIYF	NA	NA	TRBJ1-3	TRBV24-1
TGTGCCAGCAGTGAAATTGGGAGCTCCTATAATTCACCCCTCCACTTT	CASSEIGSSYNSPLHF	NA	NA	TRBJ1-6	TRBV6-1
TGCAGTGCTTGTGGGGGCGTAGATCAGCCCCAGCATTTT	CSACGGVDQPQHF	NA	NA	TRBJ1-5	TRBV20-1
TGCGCCAGCGGCGCGGGGACAGGGTTGTACAATGAGCAGTTCTTC	CASGAGTGLYNEQFF	TRBD1	NA	TRBJ2-1	TRBV5-1
TGCGCCAGCAGCTATCTACTAGGGCGGGGACTCACAGATACGCAGTATTTT	CASSYLLGRGLTDTQYF	NA	NA	TRBJ2-3	TRBV5-1
TGTGCCAGCAGTCCCTGGGGTAGCGGGGGGTACAATGAGCAGTTCTTC	CASSPWGSGGYNEQFF	TRBD2	NA	TRBJ2-1	TRBV27
TGTGCCAGCAGCGGGACAGGGGGCAATTTGTACGGAAACACCATATATTTT	CASSGTGGNLYGNTIYF	TRBD1	NA	TRBJ1-3	TRBV5-6
TGTGCCAGCAGTTCTGCATGGGACAGACAATCTGGCTACACCTTC	CASSSAWDRQSGYTF	TRBD1	NA	TRBJ1-2	TRBV28
TGTGCCAGCAGCCAACCGGGGATCACTGGAAACACCATATATTTT	CASSQPGITGNTIYF	NA	NA	TRBJ1-3	TRBV4-2
TGTGCCAGCACCACCGCTTACAGCCCCTATGGCTACACCTTC	CASTTAYSPYGYTF	NA	NA	TRBJ1-2	TRBV6-5
TGTGCCAGCAGCCAATCCGGTACCGTGGGGCAGGGGGTAGATGAGCAGTTCTTC	CASSQSGTVGQGVDEQFF	TRBD1	NA	TRBJ2-1	TRBV4-2
TGTGCCAGCAGTCCAGACAGTAACACTGAAGCTTTCTTT	CASSPDSNTEAFF	NA	NA	TRBJ1-1	TRBV28
TGCAGCGTTTGGGGGGGGCTGGAGACCCAGTACTTC	CSVWGGLETQYF	NA	NA	TRBJ2-5	TRBV29-1
TGTGCCAGTAGTCCCTCGCGGACAGCAACTAATGAAAAACTGTTTTTT	CASSPSRTATNEKLFF	NA	NA	TRBJ1-4	TRBV19
TGTGTTGGGGCCAGGGAAACAGATACGCAGTATTTT	CVGARETDTQYF	NA	NA	TRBJ2-3	TRBV7-9
TGCAGCGTTGGACTGCAGGGGGCCAACGAGCAGTACTTC	CSVGLQGANEQYF	TRBD1	NA	TRBJ2-7	TRBV29-1
TGTGCCATCAGTGAGTTTCCCGGTAGCAATCAGCCCCAGCATTTT	CAISEFPGSNQPQHF	NA	NA	TRBJ1-5	TRBV10-3
TGTGCCAGCAGTTTAGAGGACAGGGGTTACGAGCAGTACTTC	CASSLEDRGYEQYF	TRBD1	few	TRBJ2-7	TRBV28
TGTGCCATCAGTGACCGGGGTACTGAAGCTTTCTTT	CAISDRGTEAFF	NA	NA	TRBJ1-1	TRBV10-3
TGTGCCAGCTCACCCATCCGGGACACAGATACGCAGTATTTT	CASSPIRDTDTQYF	NA	NA	TRBJ2-3	TRBV18
TGTGCCAGCAGTAGACTAGCGGGGGGGCTCAATGAGCAGTTCTTC	CASSRLAGGLNEQFF	TRBD2	NA	TRBJ2-1	TRBV6-2/TRBV6-3
TGCAGCGTGGAACCGACAGGCACAGATACGCAGTATTTT	CSVEPTGTDTQYF	NA	few	TRBJ2-3	TRBV29-1
TGTGCCAGTAGTATGACTAGCGGGGGGACGGGCCAAGAGACCCAGTACTTC	CASSMTSGGTGQETQYF	TRBD2	NA	TRBJ2-5	TRBV19
TGCAGCTCAATCACCGGGACATATTACAATGAGCAGTTCTTC	CSSITGTYYNEQFF	NA	NA	TRBJ2-1	TRBV29-1
TGTGCCAGCAGTGAAGGTTGGGGGCTCACTGAAGCTTTCTTT	CASSEGWGLTEAFF	NA	NA	TRBJ1-1	TRBV25-1
TGTGCCAGCAGCGTCGGGACTAGCGGGGTCTACGAGCAGTACTTC	CASSVGTSGVYEQYF	TRBD2	NA	TRBJ2-7	TRBV9
TGTGCCAGCATCCTGGCGGGCAGGCGGAACACTGAAGCTTTCTTT	CASILAGRRNTEAFF	NA	NA	TRBJ1-1	TRBV5-4
TGTGCCAGCAGTGGAGGGGCTGCAACTAATGAAAAACTGTTTTTT	CASSGGAATNEKLFF	NA	NA	TRBJ1-4	TRBV27
TGCGCCAGCAGTCCTGACAGGGGCGCAGATACGCAGTATTTT	CASSPDRGADTQYF	TRBD1	NA	TRBJ2-3	TRBV4-3
TGTGCCAGCAGTGAAGCGTTCGGGGGATGGGGCTACACCTTC	CASSEAFGGWGYTF	NA	NA	TRBJ1-2	TRBV2
TGCAGCGTTGGTGGCGGGACAGTTTCCTACACCTTC	CSVGGGTVSYTF	TRBD1	once	TRBJ1-2	TRBV29-1